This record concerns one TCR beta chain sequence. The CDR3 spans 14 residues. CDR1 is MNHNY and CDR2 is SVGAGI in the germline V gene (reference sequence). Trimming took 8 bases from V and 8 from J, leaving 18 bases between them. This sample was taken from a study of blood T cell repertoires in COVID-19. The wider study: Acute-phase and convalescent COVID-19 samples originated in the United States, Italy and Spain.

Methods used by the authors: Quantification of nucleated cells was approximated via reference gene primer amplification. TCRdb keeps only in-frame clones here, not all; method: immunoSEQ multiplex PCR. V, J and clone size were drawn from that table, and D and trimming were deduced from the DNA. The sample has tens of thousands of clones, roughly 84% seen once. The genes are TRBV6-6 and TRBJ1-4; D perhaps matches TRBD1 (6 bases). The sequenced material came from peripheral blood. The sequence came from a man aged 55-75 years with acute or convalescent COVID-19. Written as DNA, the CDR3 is TGTGCCAGCGACTCCAGGGGCGCAGGGGAAAAACTGTTTTTT. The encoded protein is CASDSRGAGEKLFF.